This TCR beta chain was documented in a study of T cells in localized non-small cell lung cancer. The CDR3 is 15 residues long. The germline gives CDR1 MDHEN, CDR2 SYDVKM. With V trimmed by 5 bases and J by 1 base, 6 bases remained unmatched. TCRdb's copy holds only in-frame clones and misses some; the assay was immunoSEQ multiplex PCR. The sample gives 8,500 to 13,000 clones, more than 45% of which show up once; 4.2% is in the top ten. Source: lymph node tissue, taken before any cancer treatment. The chain recombines TRBV28 with TRBJ2-3; 7 bases fit TRBD1. The receptor comes from a woman aged 35 to 70 with stage II squamous cell lung carcinoma. The CDR3 sequence: CASSPSQGGTDTQYF. CDR3 DNA: TGTGCCAGCAGTCCCTCTCAGGGGGGCACAGATACGCAGTATTTT.